This T cell receptor (beta chain) originates from a study of cytomegalovirus exposure and HLA in healthy donors. Study-level findings and limits: Several of the most significant clusters were apparently associated with common viral pathogens in a later analysis.

Vbeta (60) and Jbeta (13) primers were used in the PCR. TCRdb's copy holds only in-frame clones and misses some; the assay was immunoSEQ multiplex PCR. Altogether about 160,000 clones are present, around four fifths being singletons, with the ten largest covering 1.9%. Points on this clone: Its antigen remains unidentified.

The CDR3 length is 17 residues. Germline CDR1 is LNHDA and CDR2 is SQIVND (reference sequence). The trim removed 5 bases at V and 0 bases at J, leaving 9 bases unmatched. The sequence came from a man between 18 and 29 years old in good health and CMV-seronegative. Sequences were obtained from PBMCs. The rearrangement uses TRBV19 and TRBJ2-4, with 8 bases identical to TRBD1. CDR3 nucleotide sequence: TGTGCCAGTAGTCCGGGACAGGTCCTTGTAGCCAAAAACATTCAGTACTTC. Amino acids: CASSPGQVLVAKNIQYF.